The 13 T cell receptor beta chains listed next were all sequenced from one sample in a study of shared clonotypes between healthy human individuals (TCRdb year 2020). Library method: the immunoSEQ multiplex PCR assay. This immuneACCESS table, as held by TCRdb, lists in-frame sequences with V and J called but not all clones. Of the missing ones, under half trace to an unresolved V gene in checked studies; the others have no known cause. Within this sample are 400,000 to 600,000 clones, with 75% to 80% of them counted one time only. Of the sample, around 13% is held by the ten largest clones. The specimen was PBMCs. These receptors were taken from a middle-aged woman in good health. Some clones in this sample may be carry-over from other donors' samples.

The chain couples TRBV7-2 to TRBJ2-7; TRBD2 aligns across 14 bases. Germline assignment: CDR1 SGHTA and CDR2 FQGNSA. The ends lost 4 bases at V and 7 bases at J; junction bases unmatched: 9. The CDR3 runs to 16 residues. The CDR3 DNA follows: TGTGCCAGCAGCTCCCAAGGACTAGCGGGAGGTGTTGAGCAGTACTTC. Its translation is CASSSQGLAGGVEQYF.

The chain joins TRBV6-1 to TRBJ2-7; a possible D gene is TRBD2 (6 bases). Trimming left V 5 bases short and J 4 bases short, with 9 bases between. Per the germline V gene, CDR1 is MNHNS and CDR2 is SASEGT. The CDR3 extends over 12 amino acids. The CDR3 DNA reads as TGTGCCAGCAGTTTTGGGGGGTACGAGCAGTACTTC. Amino acid sequence: CASSFGGYEQYF.

This rearrangement joins TRBV9 to TRBJ2-5; D possibly corresponds to TRBD2 (6 bases). CDR1 is SGDLS, CDR2 YYNGEE, per germline. CDR3 length: 15 amino acids. V was shortened by 0 bases and J by 8 bases, with 17 bases between the two germline ends. The CDR3 loop reads CASSVDQGSGLTQYF. The DNA for the CDR3 is TGTGCCAGCAGCGTAGACCAGGGTAGCGGTCTCACCCAGTACTTC.

The chain combines TRBV4-2 with TRBJ1-4; D not resolved. V shed 4 bases and J shed 0 bases, with 15 bases lying between them. The germline gives CDR1 LGHNA, CDR2 YNFKEQ. The CDR3 runs 17 residues. The CDR3 region is CASSPQTLFATNEKLFF. CDR3 DNA sequence: TGTGCCAGCAGCCCACAAACCCTCTTTGCAACTAATGAAAAACTGTTTTTT.

This chain uses TRBV28 with TRBJ2-2, with unresolved D. Germline-derived CDR1 and CDR2 are MDHEN and SYDVKM. The CDR3 consists of 13 residues. V shed 6 bases and J shed 3 bases, with 8 bases lying between them. The CDR3 DNA follows: TGTGCCAGCAGCAATTCATACACCGGGGAGCTGTTTTTT. Its translation: CASSNSYTGELFF.

The sample holds many counts of this clone. This same CDR3 is encoded by further DNA sequences in the sample. The V and J genes are TRBV28 and TRBJ2-3; D unclear. With 1 base removed from V and 4 bases from J, the gap between germline ends came to 3 bases. CDR3 length: 12 residues. Germline assignment: CDR1 MDHEN and CDR2 SYDVKM. The CDR3 protein is CASSLSADTQYF. In DNA, the CDR3 is TGTGCCAGCAGTTTATCCGCAGATACGCAGTATTTT.

This chain uses TRBV25-1 with TRBJ2-1; the D is unclear. The V end was cut by 4 bases, the J end by 13 bases, with 14 bases between. The CDR3 runs to 12 residues. In germline, CDR1 is MGHDK, CDR2 SYGVNS. CDR3 residues: CASSGVVTAQFF. CDR3 sequence (DNA): TGTGCCAGCAGTGGAGTGGTCACAGCACAGTTCTTC. Full variable domain (remainder filled in from reference TRBV25-1 and TRBJ2-1): EADIYQTPRYLVIGTGKKITLECSQTMGHDKMYWYQQDPGMELHLIHYSYGVNSTEKGDLSSESTVSRIRTEHFPLTLESARPSHTSQYLCASSGVVTAQFFGPGTRLTVL.

This clone was detected only a few times. The chain carries TRBV19 and TRBJ1-1, with a possible D match to TRBD1 (5 bases). V dropped 8 bases and J dropped 5 bases, with 21 bases sitting between them. The CDR3 sequence is 15 residues long. Germline CDR1 and CDR2: LNHDA and SQIVND (reference sequence). Here the CDR3 reads CASCSPGGFQTEAFF. The DNA for the CDR3 is TGTGCCAGTTGTTCTCCGGGGGGATTCCAAACTGAAGCTTTCTTT.

The rearrangement joins TRBV28 to TRBJ2-3, with TRBD2 identical over 9 bases. The CDR3 has 15 residues. The V gene's germline CDR1 is MDHEN and CDR2 SYDVKM. V gave up 7 bases and J gave up 2 bases; unmatched junction bases: 7. The CDR3: CASTNRGRVTDTQYF. The CDR3 DNA reads as TGTGCCAGCACTAACCGCGGGAGGGTCACAGATACGCAGTATTTT.

The rearrangement joins TRBV27 to TRBJ2-3, with D uncertain. V was cut by 7 bases and J by 4 bases, with 15 bases left in between. CDR1 and CDR2 (germline): MNHEY, SMNVEV (reference sequence). CDR3 size: 14 residues. The CDR3 DNA reads as TGTGCCAGCAACCTCCGGGCGTCGGCAGATACGCAGTATTTT. This encodes CASNLRASADTQYF.

The V call is TRBV5-6, the J call TRBJ1-2; 10 nucleotides align to TRBD1. This CDR3 has 17 amino acids. Germline CDR1 is SGHDT and CDR2 is YYEEEE. V was pared by 0 bases and J by 7 bases, with 12 bases of the junction left unmatched. The CDR3: CASSLVVGDRGRLGYTF. The CDR3 DNA reads TGTGCCAGCAGCTTGGTAGTGGGGGACAGGGGACGGCTTGGCTACACCTTC.

This chain joins TRBV7-9 and TRBJ2-7; 10 bases fit TRBD2. Germline CDR1 and CDR2: SEHNR and FQNEAQ (reference sequence). V was clipped by 5 bases and J by 4 bases; unmatched bases: 8. CDR3 length equals 15 residues. The CDR3: CASSTTSGTSYEQYF. In DNA form, the CDR3 reads TGTGCCAGCAGCACCACTAGCGGGACCTCGTACGAGCAGTACTTC.

J is TRBJ2-3 and V is TRBV27; 9 positions agree with TRBD2. V shed 4 bases, J shed 1 base, and the junction held 3 bases outside the gene matches. CDR1 and CDR2 (germline): MNHEY, SMNVEV (reference sequence). The CDR3 length is 15 residues. CDR3 region: CASSYRTSGTDTQYF. The CDR3 DNA reads as TGTGCCAGCAGTTATCGGACTAGCGGCACAGATACGCAGTATTTT.